Each of the 28 T cell receptor beta chains below was sequenced from the same sample in a study of T cell responses to AZD1222 COVID-19 vaccine. The table came from immunoSEQ multiplex PCR; TCRdb's copy has only in-frame clones and leaves some out. This repertoire shows 110,000 to 150,000 clones, approximately 85% found once; its top ten account for more than 7%. Material: peripheral blood, obtained on day 0 of AZD1222 vaccination. These receptors were collected from an adult in good health.

V and J are TRBV7-2 and TRBJ2-1; D possibly corresponds to TRBD1 (6 bases). CDR1 and CDR2 (germline): SGHTA, FQGNSA. V gave up 4 bases and J gave up 0 bases, with 7 bases separating them. The CDR3 spans 14 residues. CDR3 region: CASSYRDSYNEQFF. The CDR3 nucleotides read TGTGCCAGCAGCTACAGGGACTCCTACAATGAGCAGTTCTTC.

V gene TRBV6-4 combines with J gene TRBJ1-5, with a tentative D call TRBD1 (5 bases). This CDR3 comprises 14 residues. V was trimmed by 3 bases and J by 7 bases, leaving 13 bases between them. Looked up from germline, CDR1 is MRHNA and CDR2 is SNTAGT. The DNA of the CDR3 is TGTGCCAGCAGTGAAAGGGGTGGAGGGCAGCCCCAGCATTTT. It encodes CASSERGGGQPQHF.

The chain couples TRBV5-1 to TRBJ1-5; D call uncertain. Germline CDR1 SGHRS, CDR2 YFSETQ. The V and J ends lost 1 base and 4 bases respectively, with 9 bases between them. The CDR3 contains 14 residues. CDR3 DNA: TGCGCCAGCAGCTTGTCCTCGACGAATCAGCCCCAGCATTTT. Translation: CASSLSSTNQPQHF. The complete variable domain, with remaining parts taken from reference TRBV5-1 and TRBJ1-5, reads KAGVTQTPRYLIKTRGQQVTLSCSPISGHRSVSWYQQTPGQGLQFLFEYFSETQRNKGNFPGRFSGRQFSNSRSEMNVSTLELGDSALYLCASSLSSTNQPQHFGDGTRLSIL.

The CDR3 sequence is CASSQSEDIQYF. The CDR3 DNA reads as TGTGCCAGCAGCCAGAGCGAGGACATTCAGTACTTC. The chain recombines TRBV4-2 with TRBJ2-4; D is uncertain. In germline, CDR1 is LGHNA, CDR2 YNFKEQ. This CDR3 region has 12 residues. Trimming left V 3 bases short and J 8 bases short, with 8 bases between.

The V call is TRBV7-2, the J call TRBJ2-7; possibly TRBD2 for D (7 bases). Germline V lookup: CDR1 SGHTA, CDR2 FQGNSA. This CDR3 spans 15 amino acids. The V and J ends lost 1 base and 12 bases respectively, with 22 bases between them. The CDR3 loop reads CASSLGGGQTREWYF. In DNA form, the CDR3 reads TGTGCCAGCAGCTTAGGGGGAGGACAGACGCGGGAGTGGTACTTC.

J is TRBJ1-6 and V is TRBV19; D might be TRBD1 (6 bases). Germline V gene sequence: CDR1 LNHDA, CDR2 SQIVND (reference sequence). The CDR3 spans 14 residues. Trimming pared 4 bases from V and 9 bases from J, leaving 13 bases between. The CDR3 DNA sequence: TGTGCCAGTAGTAAGAGGGGGGCGTCTTCACCCCTCCACTTT. It encodes CASSKRGASSPLHF.

The chain joins TRBV3-1 (or the pseudogene TRBV3-2) to TRBJ1-1, with unresolved D. The CDR3 length is 13 residues. Trimming took 7 bases from V and 7 from J, leaving 16 bases between them. CDR1 and CDR2 from the germline V gene are LGHDT and YNNKEL (reference sequence). The CDR3 nucleotides read TGTGCCAGCACCTTCGAAGGAAAGATTGAAGCTTTCTTT. The encoded protein is CASTFEGKIEAFF.

This chain joins TRBV7-9 and TRBJ1-3; 7 bases are shared with TRBD1. The V and J ends lost 5 bases and 4 bases, in that order; junction bases with no gene match: 5. CDR1 SEHNR and CDR2 FQNEAQ come from the germline V gene (reference sequence). CDR3 size: 14 residues. CDR3 in DNA: TGTGCCAGCAGCCTCCAGGGGGGCGGAAACACCATATATTTT. Amino acid sequence: CASSLQGGGNTIYF.

The chain is built from TRBV2 and TRBJ2-7; D is uncertain. V lost 4 bases, J lost 9 bases, and 10 bases lay in between. This CDR3 is built from 11 residues. Germline V gene lookup returns CDR1 SNHLY and CDR2 FYNNEI. CDR3 DNA: TGTGCCAGCAGTGCGGGCTCCGGGCAGTACTTC. Translated: CASSAGSGQYF.

The J gene is TRBJ1-2, the V gene TRBV3-1 (or the pseudogene TRBV3-2); maybe TRBD1 (5 bases). There are 13 residues in the CDR3. The V and J ends lost 0 bases and 3 bases respectively, with 5 bases between them. Germline-derived CDR1 and CDR2 are LGHDT and YNNKEL (reference sequence). The CDR3 coding sequence is TGTGCCAGCAGCCAAGAGGGGGACTATGGCTACACCTTC. It is translated as CASSQEGDYGYTF.

CDR3: CASSVQVTNQPQHF. In DNA form, the CDR3 reads TGTGCCAGCAGTGTACAAGTAACCAATCAGCCCCAGCATTTT. V and J are TRBV2 and TRBJ1-5, with D hard to call. V was trimmed by 4 bases and J by 3 bases, leaving 10 bases between them. This CDR3 spans 14 amino acids. The germline gives CDR1 SNHLY, CDR2 FYNNEI.

This chain uses TRBV21-1 with TRBJ1-5; the D call of TRBD1 is as the table states it, not checked on the DNA. TRBV21-1 is a pseudogene. This CDR3 is built from 14 residues. Written as DNA, the CDR3 is TGTGCCAGCAGCCCGGACAGGGAATATCAGCCCCAGCATTTT. This sequence encodes CASSPDREYQPQHF.

V usage is TRBV5-4 and J usage is TRBJ1-1; D may be TRBD1 (6 bases). CDR1 and CDR2 (germline): SGHNT, YYREEE (reference sequence). CDR3 length: 15 amino acids. Trimming pared 1 base from V and 4 bases from J, leaving 14 bases between. CDR3 DNA sequence: TGTGCCAGCAGCTTGAAAGGGTCAGGGGTCACTGAAGCTTTCTTT. It is translated as CASSLKGSGVTEAFF.

The chain uses TRBV29-1 and TRBJ1-5, with a possible D match to TRBD1 (6 bases). The V and J ends lost 6 bases and 6 bases respectively, with 15 bases between them. This CDR3 comprises 13 residues. Germline values: CDR1 SQVTM, CDR2 ANQGSEA. In nucleotides, the CDR3 is TGCAGCGTACTACAGGGAGCGGGTCAGCCCCAGCATTTT. Amino acid sequence: CSVLQGAGQPQHF.

This clone was counted once. The rearrangement joins TRBV27 to TRBJ2-7; 7 bases line up with TRBD1. The length of the CDR3 is 17 residues. The V segment lost 2 bases and the J segment 4 bases; nucleotides outside the gene matches: 14. Germline V gene data show CDR1 as MNHEY and CDR2 as SMNVEV (reference sequence). The CDR3 nucleotides are TGTGCCAGCAGTTTAAAAGCCCCCCAACAGGGGACGTACGAGCAGTACTTC. Translating it yields CASSLKAPQQGTYEQYF.

This chain joins TRBV6-2 or TRBV6-3 and TRBJ2-1, with 8 bases fitting TRBD2. From germline, CDR1 is MNHEY and CDR2 SVGEGT. V lost 0 bases, J lost 8 bases, and 18 bases stayed unmatched. CDR3 length equals 19 residues. Here the CDR3 DNA reads TGTGCCAGCAGTTACTCGACCACCTTAGCCGGGAGGGCAATGTATGAGCAGTTCTTC. Its protein is CASSYSTTLAGRAMYEQFF.

This chain links TRBV11-2 with TRBJ2-7, with D tentatively TRBD2 (5 bases). Germline assignment: CDR1 SGHAT and CDR2 FQNNGV. Between the trimmed V and J ends, which lost 5 bases and 2 bases, there was a span of 7 bases. This CDR3 has 12 amino acids. This CDR3 reads CASSGRAYEQYF. DNA of the CDR3: TGTGCCAGCAGCGGGCGGGCCTACGAGCAGTACTTC.

The V call is TRBV27, the J call TRBJ2-7, with D unclear. The CDR3 runs 17 residues. Germline values: CDR1 MNHEY, CDR2 SMNVEV (reference sequence). With 5 bases removed from V and 0 bases from J, the gap between germline ends came to 20 bases. The CDR3 DNA follows: TGTGCCAGCAGTGGCTCCTTCTACCTTAGAAGCTCCTACGAGCAGTACTTC. Protein product: CASSGSFYLRSSYEQYF.

The chain employs TRBV6-6 and TRBJ2-3; tentatively, D is TRBD1 or TRBD2 (6 bases each). This CDR3 region has 15 residues. Trimming shortened V by 6 bases and J by 1 base, and 14 bases separated the two germline ends. Germline CDR1 reads MNHNY; CDR2 reads SVGAGI (reference sequence). The CDR3 protein is CASSMERGGTDTQYF. DNA for the CDR3: TGTGCCAGCAGCATGGAAAGGGGGGGCACAGATACGCAGTATTTT.

The chain is built from TRBV2 and TRBJ2-1; TRBD2 matches at 9 bases. The V and J ends lost 9 bases and 4 bases, in that order; junction bases with no gene match: 4. The CDR3 covers 13 residues. The germline V gene encodes CDR1 SNHLY and CDR2 FYNNEI. CDR3 in amino acids: CASIAGVYNEQFF. In DNA, the CDR3 is TGTGCCAGTATAGCGGGAGTATACAATGAGCAGTTCTTC.

Worth noting for this clone: The same CDR3 is also encoded by other DNA sequences in this sample. The chain recombines TRBV15 with TRBJ1-1; the match to TRBD1 covers 7 bases. J lost 1 base, V lost 9 bases, and 8 bases had no gene match. CDR1 LNHNV and CDR2 YYDKDF come from the germline V gene (reference sequence). This CDR3 region has 14 residues. CDR3 in amino acids: CATSTGDTNTEAFF. The CDR3 DNA follows: TGTGCCACGTCTACAGGGGATACGAACACTGAAGCTTTCTTT.

The chain is built from TRBV12-3 or TRBV12-4 and TRBJ2-1; D possibly corresponds to TRBD2 (5 bases). With 5 bases removed from V and 2 bases from J, the gap between germline ends came to 7 bases. CDR3 length: 13 amino acids. This CDR3 reads CASSPGAYNEQFF. Written as DNA, the CDR3 is TGTGCCAGCAGTCCCGGGGCCTACAATGAGCAGTTCTTC.

The chain recombines TRBV2 with TRBJ1-1; a weak D match, TRBD1 (5 bases). This CDR3 region has 14 residues. CDR1 SNHLY and CDR2 FYNNEI come from the germline V gene. Trimming stripped 7 bases from V and 0 bases from J, with 12 bases between. CDR3 protein: CASKRGRMNTEAFF. DNA of the CDR3: TGTGCCAGCAAGAGGGGCCGCATGAACACTGAAGCTTTCTTT.

The rearrangement links TRBV10-1 to TRBJ2-3; D is tentatively TRBD1 or TRBD2 (5 bases each). The CDR3 sequence is 14 residues long. Trimming pared 2 bases from V and 0 bases from J, leaving 6 bases between. Germline loops: CDR1 WNHNN, CDR2 SYGVQD (reference sequence). In DNA, the CDR3 is TGCGCCAGCAGTGAGGGGGACAGCACAGATACGCAGTATTTT. This encodes CASSEGDSTDTQYF.

The rearrangement joins TRBV5-1 to TRBJ2-7; perhaps TRBD2 as D (5 bases). The CDR3 runs 13 residues. V was clipped by 2 bases and J by 5 bases, with 11 bases between them. Germline V gene data show CDR1 as SGHRS and CDR2 as YFSETQ. CDR3 in amino acids: CASSFEGWNEQYF. Here the CDR3 DNA reads TGCGCCAGCAGCTTTGAGGGATGGAACGAGCAGTACTTC.

The chain joins TRBV6-2 or TRBV6-3 to TRBJ1-1; 10 nucleotides line up with TRBD1. J gave up 3 bases and V 4 bases, and 5 bases lay outside the gene matches. The V gene's germline CDR1 is MNHEY and CDR2 SVGEGT. The CDR3 contains 15 residues. Here the CDR3 DNA reads TGTGCCAGCAGTTCGACAGGGGGCAAGGACACTGAAGCTTTCTTT. This sequence encodes CASSSTGGKDTEAFF.

The chain couples TRBV7-6 to TRBJ1-3, with TRBD1 identical over 11 bases. The CDR3 covers 15 residues. CDR1 and CDR2 from the germline V gene are SGHVS and FNYEAQ. V was pared by 5 bases and J by 2 bases, with 2 bases of the junction left unmatched. In DNA, the CDR3 is TGTGCCAGCAGCAGGGGACAGGGGGCTGGAAACACCATATATTTT. Protein: CASSRGQGAGNTIYF.

CDR3 coding DNA: TGTGCCAGCAGTGTTCCTGGACGTGGCTACACCTTC. It codes for CASSVPGRGYTF. The rearrangement joins TRBV2 to TRBJ1-2; D uncertain. Trimming shortened V by 4 bases and J by 7 bases, and 10 bases separated the two germline ends. This CDR3 comprises 12 residues. CDR1 is SNHLY and CDR2 is FYNNEI in the germline V gene.